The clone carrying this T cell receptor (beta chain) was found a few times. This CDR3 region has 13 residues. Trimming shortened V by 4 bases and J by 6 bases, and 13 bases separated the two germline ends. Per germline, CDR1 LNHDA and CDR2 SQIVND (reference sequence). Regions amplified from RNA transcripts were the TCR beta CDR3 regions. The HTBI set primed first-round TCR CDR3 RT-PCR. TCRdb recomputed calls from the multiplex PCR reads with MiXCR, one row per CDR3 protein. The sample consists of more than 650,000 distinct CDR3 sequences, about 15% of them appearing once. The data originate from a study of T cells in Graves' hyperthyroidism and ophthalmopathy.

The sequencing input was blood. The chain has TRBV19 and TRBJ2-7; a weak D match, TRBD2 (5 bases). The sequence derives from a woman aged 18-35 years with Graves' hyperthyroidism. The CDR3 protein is CASSKLRVAEQYF. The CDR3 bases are TGTGCCAGTAGTAAGTTGAGGGTCGCCGAGCAGTACTTC.